This paragraph reports one T cell receptor (beta chain). No antigen is known for it. The sample originates from a study of T cell responses to AZD1222 COVID-19 vaccine. Study-level results: Two AZD1222 doses significantly raised spike-specific TCR breadth and depth over controls. Spike-wide coverage was observed for vaccine-associated CD4 TCRs, with dominant responses at 160-218 and 743-854. Clonal diversity was possibly underestimated, and white British individuals and females predominated among donors. Only five to seven individuals given AZD1222 were seropositive at baseline.

Sequencing used immunoSEQ multiplex PCR; TCRdb keeps in-frame clones, though not all of them. The repertoire holds 110,000 or so clones, with 80% to 90% as singletons. Unmatched junction bases numbered 2, after V lost 1 base and J lost 1 base. This CDR3 region has 15 residues. Germline CDR1 LNHNV, CDR2 YYDKDF (reference sequence). The TCR comes from an adult in good health. The chain uses TRBV15 and TRBJ1-1; 8 bases match TRBD1. Sequences were derived from peripheral blood, sampled on day 0 of AZD1222 vaccination. The CDR3 reads CATSRATGENTEAFF. The CDR3 nucleotides read TGTGCCACCAGCAGAGCGACAGGGGAGAACACTGAAGCTTTCTTT.